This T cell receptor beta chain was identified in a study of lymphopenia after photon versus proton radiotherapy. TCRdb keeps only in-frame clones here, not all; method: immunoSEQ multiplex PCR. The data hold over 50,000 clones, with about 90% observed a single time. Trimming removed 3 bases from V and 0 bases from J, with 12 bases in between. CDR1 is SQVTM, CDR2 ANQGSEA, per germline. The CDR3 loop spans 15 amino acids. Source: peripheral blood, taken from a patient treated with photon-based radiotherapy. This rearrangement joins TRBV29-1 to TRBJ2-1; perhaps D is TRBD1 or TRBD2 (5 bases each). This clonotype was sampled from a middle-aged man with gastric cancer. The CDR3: CSVEGVLRSYNEQFF. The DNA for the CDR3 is TGCAGCGTTGAGGGGGTCCTTCGCTCCTACAATGAGCAGTTCTTC.